This T cell receptor (beta chain) was found in a study of cytomegalovirus exposure and HLA in healthy donors (dated by TCRdb to about 2017). With respect to the entire study: In an earlier analysis of under 750 of the donors, 276 Gb of sequence data and 117 million unique TCR beta sequences from about 180 million T cells were reported. To study patterns of TCR occurrence, a later analysis re-analyzed previously published TCR beta repertoires from more than 550 donors and added high-resolution HLA genotyping. Besides the first cohort of some 670 subjects, a separate validation cohort made up of 95 to 150 different subjects was used. Typing coverage differed by locus: A, B, C, DRB1 and DQB1 were typed in about 620-630 donors, DQA1 in 500 to 550, DPA1 in some 610, and DPB1 in just under 480. All discovery cohort repertoires had been generated on a single sequencing platform. Across roughly 420 genotyped donors of the cohort, an average of about 240,000 unique TCR beta nucleotide sequences per donor were sequenced, and around 20% of those sequences were non-productive. Alongside the repertoire data, information on donor age, sex, ethnicity and CMV serostatus was compiled. High-throughput TCR immunosequencing, statistical association of individual TCRs with disease status, and machine learning were combined to predict cytomegalovirus infection status. The aim of the study was to test whether cataloging public T cell receptors could identify signatures of past pathogen exposure. Rather than drawing on any new phenotypic data, the later analysis identified candidate immune exposures from TCR beta sequences and the way those sequences occurred across donors. Using immunosequencing, the study profiled T cell repertoires from fewer than 700 subjects and related those repertoires to cytomegalovirus serostatus. Approximately 310 gigabases of sequencing data and 70 million to 95 million unique TCR sequences made up an early release that covered approximately 620 HLA-typed donors. Because of strong linkage in the cohort, roughly five DR-DQ haplotypes were treated as single units for association and clustering. Genome-wide SNP genotypes for about three fifths of the roughly 670 donors were used in a later genetic analysis, which treated that subset as a discovery cohort. Class I and class II HLA loci were covered by the typing at four-digit resolution. The genetic ancestry cluster associated with self-reported Caucasian donors included about 81% of the approximately 400 genotyped donors. An earlier analysis of 587 of the donors applied high-throughput TCR beta sequencing to assess whether each TCR beta V gene segment acted as functional or pseudogenic.

The cohort comprised 666 healthy bone marrow donors. All cohort members were sampled while nominally healthy, although unrecorded immune exposures were likely present. The donor tested CMV seropositive, placing the donor among the approximately 310 seropositive members of the cohort. Each donor provided a peripheral blood sample, and peripheral blood mononuclear cells were used for TCR beta sequencing. The Qiagen DNeasy Blood Extraction Kit was used to extract genomic DNA from the blood cell samples. As regards this clone: Its binding antigen is unknown. No base qualities exist here, and no much larger clone lies one base off it.

The CDR3 measures 12 amino acids from cysteine to phenylalanine. Only CDR3 DNA is held: 36 bases, read in frame from base 1. The germline V gene sets CDR1 to KGHSH and CDR2 to LQKENI. V is clipped by 11 bases and J by 7 bases, and the sequence between their germline boundaries is 15 bases long. The library came from the immunoSEQ multiplex PCR assay. A mixture of 60 forward primers for TCR Vbeta segments and 13 reverse primers for TCR Jbeta segments was used in the multiplex PCR. Amplification of the CDR3 region of rearranged TCR beta genes was performed with a multiplex PCR assay on genomic DNA. On the Illumina HiSeq System, the amplified TCR beta libraries were sequenced as 87-base-pair reads. Per the source publication's procedure: In a later analysis, 80 million or so unique TCR beta chains were counted across the 650 to 700 repertoires, and around 10 million of these chains were shared by at least two donors. Raw reads were error-corrected and collapsed into unique sequences with a nearest-neighbor algorithm that merged closely related sequences to remove PCR and sequencing errors. V, D and J gene segments were assigned by aligning CDR3 sequences to IMGT reference sequences. For a sequence to be retained, a match of at least six nucleotides was required to both a V gene segment and a J gene segment. Rearrangements were called productive when the CDR3 lacked stop codons and stayed in frame with V and J; all others were non-productive. Following IMGT convention, CDR3 was defined as the stretch from the second conserved V-encoded cysteine up to the conserved J-encoded phenylalanine. The earlier analysis of roughly 590 of the donors excluded sequences that lacked an unambiguous match to a single V gene segment. In an earlier analysis of approximately 610 of the donors, V segments were called functional above 56.7% productive rearrangements and were called segregating when the between-donor standard deviation exceeded 5%. A statistical classification framework was built to diagnose cytomegalovirus status from the catalog of TCR beta chain sequences. In a later analysis, TCR nucleotide sequences were compared against IMGT/GENE-DB human TR gene sequences so that V and J genes could be assigned. The TCRdist pipeline was used in a later analysis to assign CDR3 sequences and most-parsimonious VDJ recombination scenarios. In a later analysis, every TCR beta chain was defined by the combination of its CDR3 amino acid sequence and its V-gene family, and reads without a unique V-gene family were dropped. In a later analysis, some 600 highly shared, low-generation-probability nucleotide sequences were removed to address suspected cross-contamination and a sequencing artifact. In a later analysis, a clonal expansion index for each public chain was calculated from normalized within-repertoire ranks of inferred template counts. In a later analysis, generation probabilities were computed using a VDJ recombination model fitted to out-of-frame rearrangements, and the results were checked against IGoR. In a later analysis, TCR-TCR, TCR-HLA and TCR-CMV co-occurrence was scored with hypergeometric tests, and a repertoire-size bias correction was applied to TCR pairs. False discovery rates were estimated in a later analysis by permuting HLA or CMV assignments 20 times. In a later analysis, co-occurring TCRs were grouped with DBSCAN, and TCRdist sequence similarity was added when clustering was performed within HLA-allele-positive subsets. Repertoires with fewer than 30,000 or more than 120,000 public chains were left out of co-occurrence clustering, as were about 5 repertoires with anomalous nucleotide sharing. Held by TCRdb, this immuneACCESS table contains in-frame sequences only and omits some clones. Under half of the omission traces to an unresolved V gene where checked; the cause of the rest is unknown. That table furnishes V, J and clone size, whereas the DNA furnished D and trimming. Counted in this sample were 86,000 or so clones; roughly 83% of them appeared once. The ten most abundant clones make up under 15% of the sample.

Results the study describes overall, beyond this receptor: According to a later analysis, most CMV-associated TCR beta chains appeared to be HLA-restricted, and the HLA associations seemed to be driven largely by CMV exposure. Linkage disequilibrium might explain the correlated functional status among segregating V segments, but an unknown experimental factor could not be ruled out. Immune exposure information for the cohort was limited to CMV serostatus. Because HLA typing was unavailable for some donors at each locus, only the typed subset was used in association tests. In a later analysis, HLA-associated TCR beta chains were found to be more clonally expanded and to have lower generation probabilities than equally common non-associated chains. A further reported finding was that TCR beta sequences accurately predicted the HLA-A and HLA-B alleles for most subjects in the first cohort. A later analysis reported that several top co-occurrence clusters appeared linked to parvovirus B19, influenza, CMV and Epstein-Barr virus. Broadly in line with IMGT annotations, most TCR beta V segments showed up in productive rearrangements about 87% or about 30% of the time in an earlier analysis of 587 of the donors. Only TCR beta chains were sequenced in this cohort, and the absence of alpha or paired-chain data limited detectable features. Sequencing depth was assumed to be roughly uniform across donors in the presence/absence analyses, though that assumption may not hold. In both the original and validation cohorts, the classifier was reported to diagnose cytomegalovirus status with high specificity and sensitivity. The 87-base-pair reads could not distinguish some IMGT-functional V segments, including TRBV6-2 and TRBV6-3, so those segments were excluded. In vitro tests confirmed that a few of the cytomegalovirus-associated TCR beta chains recognize cytomegalovirus antigens. The sequencing pipeline was judged likely to have produced a cluster of highly shared sequence variants as a technical artifact. The earlier analysis of 587 of the donors excluded 15 to 20 rarely observed V segments, including chromosome 9 orphons, because counts were too low. According to a later analysis, TCR association rates differed among HLA loci, with DRB1 alleles showing the most associated TCRs and HLA-C alleles showing the fewest. When HLA alleles, especially DR and DQ, strongly co-occurred, attributing TCR associations to individual alleles was difficult. A total of 164 TCR beta chains were listed by the study as associated with cytomegalovirus. A later genetic analysis associated a missense DCLRE1C variant with V-gene and J-gene trimming of TCR beta chains, and an independent cohort replicated the association. While some public TCRs were present in many individuals, most TCR sequences turned up only very rarely across donors. The authors suggested that the approach could potentially be extended to other disease states and immunological phenotypes. In a later genetic analysis, fewer N-insertions in productive TCRs were reported among donors in an Asian-associated ancestry cluster than the roughly 640-donor mean. A later analysis associated roughly 17,000 TCR beta sequences with specific HLA alleles at a false discovery rate of 0.05.

This TCR was recovered from a woman aged 40-49 years in good health and CMV-seropositive. The sequenced sample consisted of PBMCs. The chain is made from TRBV18 and TRBJ2-1; TRBD1 is perhaps the D gene, given 5 matching bases. DNA sequence: TGTGCCGGGGCTTATAGTGGGAATGAGCAGTTCTTC. This is translated as CAGAYSGNEQFF.